These 4 T cell receptor beta chains came from one sample sequenced in a study of cytomegalovirus exposure and HLA in healthy donors. The study ran its PCR with 60 Vbeta and 13 Jbeta primers. Profiled with immunoSEQ multiplex PCR; TCRdb holds only in-frame clones, not every one. The listing records about 64,000 clones. The sample taken for sequencing was PBMCs. All receptors derive from a woman aged 18-29 years in good health and CMV-seronegative.

The CDR3 coding sequence is TGTGCCAGCTATGGGACAGCGACCCGAGAAGCTTTCTTT. Its translation is CASYGTATREAFF. The chain joins TRBV27 to TRBJ1-1; 7 bases map to TRBD1. The CDR3 totals 13 residues. The J segment lost 8 bases and the V segment lost 8 bases, leaving 11 bases of the junction unmatched. From germline, CDR1 is MNHEY and CDR2 SMNVEV (reference sequence).

The rearrangement joins TRBV6-1 to TRBJ2-3; the match to TRBD1 covers 12 bases. This CDR3 has 15 residues. CDR1 is MNHNS and CDR2 is SASEGT in the germline V gene. V lost 6 bases to trimming and J lost 4 bases; unmatched junction nucleotides: 5. The CDR3 protein is CASSSGTGGADTQYF. The DNA of the CDR3 is TGTGCCAGCAGCTCCGGGACAGGGGGCGCAGATACGCAGTATTTT.

This chain joins TRBV6-1 and TRBJ2-3; D possibly corresponds to TRBD1 (6 bases). The germline gives CDR1 MNHNS, CDR2 SASEGT. The CDR3 loop spans 15 amino acids. Between the trimmed V and J ends, which lost 1 base and 4 bases, there was a span of 12 bases. Written as DNA, the CDR3 is TGTGCCAGCAGTGAAGACAGGGTTGGAGCAGATACGCAGTATTTT. Its protein product is CASSEDRVGADTQYF.

The gene calls are TRBV5-6 and TRBJ1-5; D remains ambiguous. Germline V gene lookup returns CDR1 SGHDT and CDR2 YYEEEE. V was pared by 0 bases and J by 2 bases, with 9 bases between. This CDR3 is 15 amino acids long. CDR3 nucleotide sequence: TGTGCCAGCAGCTTGGGAGCTCTTGGCAATCAGCCCCAGCATTTT. Translated: CASSLGALGNQPQHF. The complete variable domain, with remaining parts taken from reference TRBV5-6 and TRBJ1-5, reads DAGVTQSPTHLIKTRGQQVTLRCSPKSGHDTVSWYQQALGQGPQFIFQYYEEEERQRGNFPDRFSGHQFPNYSSELNVNALLLGDSALYLCASSLGALGNQPQHFGDGTRLSIL.